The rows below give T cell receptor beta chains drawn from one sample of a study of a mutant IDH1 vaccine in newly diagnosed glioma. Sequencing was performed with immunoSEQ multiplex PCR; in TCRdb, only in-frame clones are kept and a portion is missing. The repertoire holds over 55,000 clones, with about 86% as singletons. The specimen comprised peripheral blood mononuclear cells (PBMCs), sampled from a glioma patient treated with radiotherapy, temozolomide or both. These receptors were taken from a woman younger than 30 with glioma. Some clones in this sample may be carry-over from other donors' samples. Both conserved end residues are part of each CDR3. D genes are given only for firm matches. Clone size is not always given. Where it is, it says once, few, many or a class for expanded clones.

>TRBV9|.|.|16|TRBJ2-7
TGTGCCAGCAGCCCGGAGGGGAGGTTAGCTCCCTACGAGCAGTACTTC
CASSPEGRLAPYEQYF
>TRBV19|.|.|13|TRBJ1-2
TGTGCCAGTAGTCTGTCCGGGACCTATGGCTACACCTTC
CASSLSGTYGYTF
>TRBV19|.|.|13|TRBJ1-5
TGTGCCAGTAGTATGTACAGGGTTCAGCCCCAGCATTTT
CASSMYRVQPQHF
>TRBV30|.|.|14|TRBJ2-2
TGTGCCTGGAGGAGGAGCGGGAACACCGGGGAGCTGTTTTTT
CAWRRSGNTGELFF
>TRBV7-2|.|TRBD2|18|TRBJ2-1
TGTGCCAGCAGCTACGGGACTAGCGGGAGGTCCTCCTACAATGAGCAGTTCTTC
CASSYGTSGRSSYNEQFF
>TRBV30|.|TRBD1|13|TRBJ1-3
TGTGCCTGGAGGAGGACAGGGGGAAACACCATATATTTT
CAWRRTGGNTIYF
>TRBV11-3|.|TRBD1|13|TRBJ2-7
TGTGCCAGCAGCATGGGACAGGGCTACGAGCAGTACTTC
CASSMGQGYEQYF
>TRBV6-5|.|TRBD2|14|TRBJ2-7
TGTGCCAGCACCGTAGCGGGAGGAGGGTACGAGCAGTACTTC
CASTVAGGGYEQYF
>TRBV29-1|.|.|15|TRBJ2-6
TGCAGCGCCGCCTCTCACAGGGCTGGGGCCAACGTCCTGACTTTC
CSAASHRAGANVLTF
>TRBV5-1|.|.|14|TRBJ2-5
TGCGCCAGCAGCTTGGGCAGAGGGGCAGAGACCCAGTACTTC
CASSLGRGAETQYF
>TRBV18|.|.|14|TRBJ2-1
TGTGCCAGCTCACTCATACAGGGCACGATTGAGCAGTTCTTC
CASSLIQGTIEQFF
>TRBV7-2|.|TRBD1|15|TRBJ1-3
TGTGCCAGCAGCCCAGACAGGGAAGGAGGAAACACCATATATTTT
CASSPDREGGNTIYF
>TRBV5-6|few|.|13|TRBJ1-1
TGTGCCAGCAGCCTGGATGTGGGCACTGAAGCTTTCTTT
CASSLDVGTEAFF
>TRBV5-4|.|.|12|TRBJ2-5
TGTGCCAGCAGCTTGGGGCCAGAGACCCAGTACTTC
CASSLGPETQYF
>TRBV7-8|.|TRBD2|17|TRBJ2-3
TGTGCCAGCAGCTTAAGGCCTAGCGGGGGAGTCACAGATACGCAGTATTTT
CASSLRPSGGVTDTQYF
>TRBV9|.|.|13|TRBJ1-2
TGTGCCAGCAGCCCCCTGGGGGACTATGGCTACACCTTC
CASSPLGDYGYTF
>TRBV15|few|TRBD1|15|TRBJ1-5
TGTGCCACCAGCCCGTCACGACAGGGAAATCAGCCCCAGCATTTT
CATSPSRQGNQPQHF
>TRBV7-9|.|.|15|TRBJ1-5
TGTGCCAGCAGCTTTTTTCCCCCCACGGGTCAGCCCCAGCATTTT
CASSFFPPTGQPQHF
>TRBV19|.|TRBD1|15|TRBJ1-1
TGTGCCAGTAGCCTGACAGGGGGGCCGCGCACTGAAGCTTTCTTT
CASSLTGGPRTEAFF
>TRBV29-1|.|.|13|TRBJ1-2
TGCAGCGCCGGAAGGGACGGCATCTATGGCTACACCTTC
CSAGRDGIYGYTF
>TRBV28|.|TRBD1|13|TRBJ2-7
TGTGCCAGCAGTTATAACAGGGGAGCCGAGCAGTACTTC
CASSYNRGAEQYF
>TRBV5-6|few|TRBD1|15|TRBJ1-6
TGTGCCAGCAGCTTGGCCGGGACAGGGAATTCACCCCTCCACTTT
CASSLAGTGNSPLHF
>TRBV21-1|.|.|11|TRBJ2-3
TGTGCCAGCAGCAAAATCGATACGCAGTATTTT
CASSKIDTQYF
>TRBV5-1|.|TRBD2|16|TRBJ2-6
TGCGCCAGCAGCCTCTCCGGGGGGGCTGGGGCCAACGTCCTGACTTTC
CASSLSGGAGANVLTF
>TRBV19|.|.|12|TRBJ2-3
TGTGCCAGTAGTATAAAAGGGGCTACGCAGTATTTT
CASSIKGATQYF
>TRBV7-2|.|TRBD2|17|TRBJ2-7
TGTGCCAGCAGCTTAAAGGTGGAACTAGCGGACTCCTACGAGCAGTACTTC
CASSLKVELADSYEQYF
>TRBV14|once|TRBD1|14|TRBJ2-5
TGTGCCAGCAGCCAGATGGGACAGAACCCGACCCAGTACTTC
CASSQMGQNPTQYF
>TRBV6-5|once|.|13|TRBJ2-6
TGTGCCAGCAGCCGTTCTGGGGCCAACGTCCTGACTTTC
CASSRSGANVLTF
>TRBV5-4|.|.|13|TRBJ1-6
TGTGCCAGCAGCCCCCGGGGGAAGTCACCCCTCCACTTT
CASSPRGKSPLHF
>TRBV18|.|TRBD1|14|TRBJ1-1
TGTGCCAGCTCACTAACAGGGGAGAACACTGAAGCTTTCTTT
CASSLTGENTEAFF
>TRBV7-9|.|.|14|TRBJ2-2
TGTGCCAGCAGCAGACAGTTAAACACCGGGGAGCTGTTTTTT
CASSRQLNTGELFF